This T cell receptor (beta chain) comes out of a study of blood T cells in healthy people across ages. This clonotype was observed once. The CDR3 totals 15 residues. V gave up 0 bases and J gave up 6 bases; unmatched junction bases: 4. Germline CDR1 and CDR2: SGDLS and YYNGEE. A J-beta primer mix and a sample-barcoded 5' primer were used in a second PCR of roughly 6 to 12 cycles. TCRdb analysed the 5' RACE reads with MiXCR anew, one entry per CDR3 protein. The sample contains under 2,000,000 distinct CDR3 sequences, about 50% of which appear only once. This TCR derives from a woman in her 40s in good health. Sequencing was done on a sample of blood. This sequence joins TRBV9 and TRBJ2-3, with 10 bases lining up with TRBD2. DNA of the CDR3: TGTGCCAGCAGCGTAGTAGCGGGGGGCGACGATACGCAGTATTTT. The encoded protein is CASSVVAGGDDTQYF.